The entry below describes one T cell receptor (beta chain). Its matching antigen is unknown. Trimming cost V 5 bases and J 5 bases; bases outside gene matches: 12. Per the germline V gene, CDR1 is DFQATT and CDR2 is SNEGSKA (reference sequence). The CDR3 consists of 16 residues. TCRdb reprocessed the 5' RACE reads via MiXCR and lists one record per CDR3 protein. The table has 200,000 to 250,000 distinct CDR3 sequences, under 30% seen once. These data come from a study of CD8 T cells in ankylosing spondylitis. Findings of the study overall: For ankylosing spondylitis blood, a TCR beta motif of under 10 highly homologous variants appeared characteristic. Disease-linked clones bore a CD8+ phenotype, appearing relatively rarely in peripheral blood. Clones linked to disease were reported to show significant enrichment in matched ankylosing spondylitis synovial fluid. Some of these motif variants have turned up before, in reports on reactive arthritis synovial fluid and blood.

The receptor comes from a male donor with ankylosing spondylitis or in good health (not recorded which). Sequences were obtained from blood, either unsorted or a sorted T cell fraction (not recorded which). The chain combines TRBV20-1 with TRBJ2-1; 10 bases align to TRBD2. CDR3 protein: CSASSRGTSVNNEQFF. The CDR3 nucleotides read TGCAGTGCTTCTTCCAGAGGGACTAGCGTTAACAATGAGCAGTTCTTC.